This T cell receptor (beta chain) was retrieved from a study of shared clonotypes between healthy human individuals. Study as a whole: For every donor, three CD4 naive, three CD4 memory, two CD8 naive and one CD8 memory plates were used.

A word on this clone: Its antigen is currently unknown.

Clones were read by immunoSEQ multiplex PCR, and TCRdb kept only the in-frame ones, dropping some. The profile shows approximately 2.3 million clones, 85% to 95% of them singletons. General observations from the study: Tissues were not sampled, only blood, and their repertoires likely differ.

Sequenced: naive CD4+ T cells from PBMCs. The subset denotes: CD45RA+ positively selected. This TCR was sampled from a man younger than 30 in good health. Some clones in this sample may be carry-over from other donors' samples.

The DNA for the CDR3 is TGTGCCAGCAGCTCTTTCCCTAGGCGGGGCCGTTATAGCAATCAGCCCCAGCATTTT. It yields the protein CASSSFPRRGRYSNQPQHF. The V call is TRBV28, the J call TRBJ1-5, with a tentative D call TRBD1 (5 bases). This CDR3 spans 19 amino acids. The V end was cut by 6 bases, the J end by 0 bases, with 24 bases between. Per germline, CDR1 MDHEN and CDR2 SYDVKM.